This paragraph reports one T cell receptor beta chain. Its antigen is currently unknown. The study ran its PCR with 60 Vbeta and 13 Jbeta primers. Sequenced by immunoSEQ multiplex PCR; TCRdb stores in-frame clones only, minus some. This table holds 100,000 to 150,000 clones. Per the germline V gene, CDR1 is SGHVS and CDR2 is FQNEAQ. This CDR3 comprises 14 residues. V lost 5 bases and J 0 bases, leaving 7 bases between the germline ends. This entry belongs to a study of cytomegalovirus exposure and HLA in healthy donors. Notes on the study in general: In a later analysis, parvovirus B19, influenza, CMV and Epstein-Barr virus appeared linked to several top co-occurrence clusters.

Specimen: PBMCs. This sequence joins TRBV7-8 and TRBJ1-4; D gene uncertain. The origin of this receptor is a man aged 25-40 years in good health and CMV-seronegative. CDR3 coding DNA: TGTGCCAGCAGCCGGGAAACAACTAATGAAAAACTGTTTTTT. Protein sequence: CASSRETTNEKLFF.